These 27 T cell receptor beta chains share one sample of origin, sequenced in a study of CD8+CD57+ T cells in acquired aplastic anemia. The use of genomic DNA as template underpinned the TCR beta VDJ and CDR3 profiling. TCRdb re-called the reads through MiXCR, storing one row per CDR3 protein. The sample has a few hundred thousand distinct CDR3 sequences, roughly half seen once. The sample was sorted CD4+, CD8+, or CD8+CD57+ T cells (not recorded which) from PBMCs. The receptors shown here come from a human donor with severe aplastic anemia or a healthy control (not recorded which).

J is TRBJ2-5 and V is TRBV7-2; 15 bases are a match to TRBD2. CDR1 and CDR2 from the germline V gene are SGHTA and FQGNSA. V trimming: 8 bases; J trimming: 5 bases; junction bases outside the gene matches: 6. The CDR3 consists of 15 residues. Here the CDR3 DNA reads TGTGCCAGCCGGACTAGCGGGGGGGCTTATGAGACCCAGTACTTC. Translating gives CASRTSGGAYETQYF.

The rearrangement joins TRBV30 to TRBJ1-1; D is unresolved. Germline CDR1 reads GTSNPN; CDR2 reads SVGIG (reference sequence). The CDR3 spans 12 residues. Trimming took 2 bases from V and 7 from J, leaving 11 bases between them. As DNA, the CDR3 is TGTGCCTGGAGTTTCGGGCTGAATGAAGCTTTCTTT. It codes for CAWSFGLNEAFF.

This clonotype appeared many times. The J gene is TRBJ1-2, the V gene TRBV9; D call uncertain. Between the trimmed V and J ends, which lost 3 bases and 5 bases, there was a span of 5 bases. This CDR3 has 11 amino acids. Per the germline V gene, CDR1 is SGDLS and CDR2 is YYNGEE. The CDR3 here is CASSGRYGYTF. For the CDR3, the DNA is TGTGCCAGCAGCGGACGGTATGGCTACACCTTC. The full variable domain, with the rest looked up from reference TRBV9 and TRBJ1-2, is DSGVTQTPKHLITATGQRVTLRCSPRSGDLSVYWYQQSLDQGLQFLIQYYNGEERAKGNILERFSAQQFPDLHSELNLSSLELGDSALYFCASSGRYGYTFGSGTRLTVV.

This clonotype was counted many times. J is TRBJ2-2 and V is TRBV19, with 10 bases matching TRBD2. The CDR3 has 16 residues. The V gene end was trimmed by 7 bases and the J gene end by 7 bases; junction bases not matched to a gene: 12. Looked up from germline, CDR1 is LNHDA and CDR2 is SQIVND (reference sequence). CDR3 amino acids: CASTAPAAGGVGELFF. The CDR3 coding sequence is TGTGCCAGTACCGCCCCGGCAGCGGGGGGGGTCGGGGAGCTGTTTTTT. The entire variable domain, with the rest obtained from reference TRBV19 and TRBJ2-2, is as follows: DGGITQSPKYLFRKEGQNVTLSCEQNLNHDAMYWYRQDPGQGLRLIYYSQIVNDFQKGDIAEGYSVSREKKESFPLTVTSAQKNPTAFYLCASTAPAAGGVGELFFGEGSRLTVL.

V gene TRBV7-9 combines with J gene TRBJ2-3; D possibly corresponds to TRBD2 (6 bases). V was pared by 5 bases and J by 4 bases, with 13 bases between. Germline V gene lookup returns CDR1 SEHNR and CDR2 FQNEAQ (reference sequence). The CDR3 runs 14 residues. The CDR3 nucleotides read TGTGCCAGCAGCCAGCCAGGGAGGCCAGATACGCAGTATTTT. This codes for CASSQPGRPDTQYF.

This clonotype was observed a handful of times. The chain has TRBV7-6 and TRBJ1-1; D is unclear. The CDR3 runs to 15 residues. Germline CDR1 and CDR2: SGHVS and FNYEAQ. With 1 base removed from V and 2 bases from J, the gap between germline ends came to 11 bases. CDR3: CASSLGPEANTEAFF. The CDR3 coding sequence is TGTGCCAGCAGCTTAGGCCCAGAAGCTAACACTGAAGCTTTCTTT. The variable domain in full, with the rest retrieved from reference TRBV7-6 and TRBJ1-1, is GAGVSQSPRYKVTKRGQDVALRCDPISGHVSLYWYRQALGQGPEFLTYFNYEAQQDKSGLPNDRFSAERPEGSISTLTIQRTEQRDSAMYRCASSLGPEANTEAFFGQGTRLTVV.

V and J are TRBV7-2 and TRBJ2-5; TRBD2 matches at 10 bases. Germline lookup yields CDR1 SGHTA and CDR2 FQGNSA. V lost 5 bases and J lost 4; bases outside the gene matches: 13. The CDR3 is 17 residues long. CDR3: CASSKAPLAGEGETQYF. Here the CDR3 DNA reads TGTGCCAGCAGCAAAGCCCCCCTAGCGGGGGAAGGAGAGACCCAGTACTTC.

This clonotype was seen repeatedly, ten times or more. The chain uses TRBV12-3 or TRBV12-4 and TRBJ1-1; perhaps TRBD1 as D (6 bases). Deletions cut 6 bases from V and 0 bases from J, with 20 bases between. The CDR3 loop spans 17 amino acids. In nucleotides, the CDR3 is TGTGCCAGCAGCCCCAGGGGTAGGGGGGGCCTGAACACTGAAGCTTTCTTT. Translated, it gives CASSPRGRGGLNTEAFF.

CDR3 protein: CASSQGTFYGYTF. DNA of the CDR3: TGTGCCAGCAGCCAAGGGACCTTCTATGGCTACACCTTC. The chain carries TRBV14 and TRBJ1-2; D not resolved. The germline V gene encodes CDR1 SGHDN and CDR2 FVKESK. The CDR3 has 13 residues. Trimming removed 1 base at V and 4 bases at J, with 7 bases between.

In nucleotides, the CDR3 is TGTGCCATCAGTGAGGGGACAGGGACTACCTACGAGCAGTACTTC. Translation gives CAISEGTGTTYEQYF. This chain uses TRBV10-3 with TRBJ2-7; TRBD1 agrees at 9 bases. The CDR3 totals 15 residues. CDR1 and CDR2 from the germline V gene are ENHRY and SYGVKD. The J segment lost 2 bases and the V segment lost 2 bases, leaving 4 bases of the junction unmatched.

The chain combines TRBV5-1 with TRBJ2-5; D possibly matches TRBD1 or TRBD2 (5 bases each). Trimming removed 0 bases at V and 4 bases at J, with 7 bases between. CDR3 length equals 13 residues. Germline V gene sequence: CDR1 SGHRS, CDR2 YFSETQ. Here the CDR3 reads CASSLGGTETQYF. CDR3 in DNA: TGCGCCAGCAGCTTGGGGGGGACAGAGACCCAGTACTTC.

V and J are TRBV12-3 or TRBV12-4 and TRBJ2-7; 11 bases map to TRBD2. Trimming at V came to 5 bases and at J to 3 bases, leaving 3 bases not matched to a gene. The CDR3 totals 14 residues. CDR3: CASSPGTSGYEQYF. CDR3 nucleotide sequence: TGTGCCAGCAGTCCCGGGACTAGCGGCTACGAGCAGTACTTC.

This clonotype was seen ten or more times. J is TRBJ1-2 and V is TRBV2, with D possibly being TRBD1 (6 bases). Trimming shortened V by 4 bases and J by 2 bases, and 17 bases separated the two germline ends. CDR3 length: 16 residues. Per the germline V gene, CDR1 is SNHLY and CDR2 is FYNNEI. Here the CDR3 DNA reads TGTGCCAGCAGTGGTAACAGGGTAGGGGAAAACTATGGCTACACCTTC. As protein: CASSGNRVGENYGYTF. The variable domain in full, with the rest retrieved from reference TRBV2 and TRBJ1-2, is EPEVTQTPSHQVTQMGQEVILRCVPISNHLYFYWYRQILGQKVEFLVSFYNNEISEKSEIFDDQFSVERPDGSNFTLKIRSTKLEDSAMYFCASSGNRVGENYGYTFGSGTRLTVV.

This clonotype was seen a handful of times. The chain carries TRBV10-2 and TRBJ1-2; unclear D gene. The germline V gene encodes CDR1 WSHSY and CDR2 SAAADI. This CDR3 has 13 residues. With 4 bases removed from V and 9 bases from J, the gap between germline ends came to 15 bases. The CDR3 bases are TGCGCCAGCAGTGGAGTGAGGGCGACAAGCTACACCTTC. This sequence encodes CASSGVRATSYTF.

A single count supports this clonotype. CDR3 sequence: CASSPGTGNKQYF. Written as DNA, the CDR3 is TGTGCCAGCTCACCAGGAACAGGGAACAAGCAGTACTTC. The chain couples TRBV18 to TRBJ2-7, with D possibly TRBD1 on 6 matching bases. Germline V gives CDR1 KGHSH, CDR2 LQKENI. The V end lost 2 bases, the J end lost 8 bases, and 13 bases lay between the germline ends. The CDR3 has 13 amino acids.

The rearrangement links TRBV4-1 to TRBJ1-3; no firm D call. Deletions cut 0 bases from V and 4 bases from J, with 10 bases between. Germline V gene sequence: CDR1 MGHRA, CDR2 YSYEKL. The CDR3 loop spans 15 amino acids. The CDR3 loop reads CASSQEDDKGNTIYF. The CDR3 region has the DNA TGCGCCAGCAGCCAAGAAGATGACAAGGGAAACACCATATATTTT.

This clonotype was seen at least ten times. The chain couples TRBV12-5 to TRBJ2-2; the D is unclear. V was pared by 5 bases and J by 2 bases, with 21 bases between. CDR1 is LGHNT and CDR2 is FRNRAP in the germline V gene. This CDR3 comprises 18 residues. In DNA, the CDR3 is TGTGCTAGTGGTCCCACCCCCTTCGACAAGGTTAACACCGGGGAGCTGTTTTTT. Protein: CASGPTPFDKVNTGELFF.

Ten or more counts support this clonotype. The chain employs TRBV20-1 and TRBJ2-7; perhaps TRBD1 as D (6 bases). CDR1 is DFQATT and CDR2 is SNEGSKA in the germline V gene (reference sequence). V lost 6 bases to trimming and J lost 7 bases, with 25 bases between them. The CDR3 totals 15 residues. The CDR3 DNA reads TGCAGTGCCCCCCGTCCCGGACAGTGGCTTGGGGAGCAGTACTTC. Amino acids: CSAPRPGQWLGEQYF.

J is TRBJ2-1 and V is TRBV9; 9 nucleotides align to TRBD1. The CDR3 contains 16 residues. With 4 bases clipped from V and 4 bases from J, the junction kept 9 bases outside the gene matches. Per germline, CDR1 SGDLS and CDR2 YYNGEE. Written as DNA, the CDR3 is TGTGCCAGCAGCCAGTACCGGGACAGGGTTTACAATGAGCAGTTCTTC. Its protein product is CASSQYRDRVYNEQFF.

This clonotype was observed a handful of times. The genes are TRBV7-2 and TRBJ2-7; D unclear. From germline, CDR1 is SGHTA and CDR2 FQGNSA. The CDR3 is 13 amino acids. V shed 6 bases and J shed 0 bases, with 9 bases lying between them. The CDR3 nucleotides are TGTGCCAGCAGTGCGACATACTCCTACGAGCAGTACTTC. Its translation is CASSATYSYEQYF.

The chain carries TRBV10-3 and TRBJ1-3; the D is unclear. This CDR3 contains 15 residues. The germline V and J ends were trimmed by 6 bases and 0 bases, with 12 bases remaining between them. Germline loops: CDR1 ENHRY, CDR2 SYGVKD. The DNA of the CDR3 is TGTGCCATCAGGATAAACCGGGACTCTGGAAACACCATATATTTT. It specifies CAIRINRDSGNTIYF.

Note on this clonotype: One end of the junction does not line up with germline, which may come from a read error. The chain is built from TRBV5-6 and TRBJ2-7; D is undetermined. This CDR3 spans 13 amino acids. Germline V gene lookup returns CDR1 SGHDT and CDR2 YYEEEE. The CDR3 coding sequence is TGCGCCAGCAGCCAAGAACTGGTCCCCGAGCAGTACTTC. Translation gives CASSQELVPEQYF. Supplemented by reference TRBV5-6 and TRBJ2-7, the full variable domain reads DAGVTQSPTHLIKTRGQQVTLRCSPKSGHDTVSWYQQALGQGPQFIFQYYEEEERQRGNFPDRFSGHQFPNYSSELNVNALLLGDSALYLCASSQELVPEQYFGPGTRLTVT.

The chain combines TRBV6-6 with TRBJ1-2, with D tentatively TRBD1 (5 bases). The germline CDR1 and CDR2 sequences are MNHNY and SVGAGI (reference sequence). This CDR3 is built from 12 residues. The V gene lost 5 bases and the J gene lost 6 bases, with 10 bases spanning the gap. Written as DNA, the CDR3 is TGTGCCAGCAGTGACCCGACAGATGGCTACACCTTC. Its translation: CASSDPTDGYTF.

This clonotype was counted many times. The genes are TRBV11-2 and TRBJ1-2; 8 bases align to TRBD1. The V gene's germline CDR1 is SGHAT and CDR2 FQNNGV. V lost 5 bases and J lost 7; bases outside the gene matches: 12. The CDR3 covers 15 residues. The CDR3 bases are TGTGCCAGCAGCCCAGTGGTTGGCAGGGGGCTTGGCTACACCTTC. It codes for CASSPVVGRGLGYTF.

This clonotype was detected ten times or more. This CDR3 reads CASSIVHRGQGLNTEAFF. The CDR3 region has the DNA TGTGCCAGTAGTATAGTACATAGAGGACAGGGCCTGAACACTGAAGCTTTCTTT. The rearrangement links TRBV19 to TRBJ1-1; 8 bases agree with TRBD1. The CDR3 has 18 residues. The V and J ends lost 1 base and 0 bases, in that order; junction bases with no gene match: 10. Per the germline V gene, CDR1 is LNHDA and CDR2 is SQIVND (reference sequence).

This clonotype was counted at least ten times. This rearrangement joins TRBV7-6 to TRBJ2-7, with D possibly TRBD2 on 5 matching bases. Germline V lookup: CDR1 SGHVS, CDR2 FNYEAQ. The CDR3 is made up of 15 amino acids. Trimming pared 5 bases from V and 5 bases from J, leaving 19 bases between. For the CDR3, the DNA is TGTGCCAGCAGCCTCGTTGCCGGGGATCGGGACGAGCAGTACTTC. It translates to CASSLVAGDRDEQYF.

This clonotype was found once. One end of the junction fails to match germline, which may point to a read error. The chain employs TRBV9 and TRBJ2-2, with a weak D call TRBD1 (6 bases). From germline, CDR1 is SGDLS and CDR2 YYNGEE. The CDR3 length is 15 residues. The CDR3 DNA reads as TGCGCCAGCAGGGGCGGAGGAGCGAACACCGGGGAGCTGTTTTTT. Encoded protein: CASRGGGANTGELFF.